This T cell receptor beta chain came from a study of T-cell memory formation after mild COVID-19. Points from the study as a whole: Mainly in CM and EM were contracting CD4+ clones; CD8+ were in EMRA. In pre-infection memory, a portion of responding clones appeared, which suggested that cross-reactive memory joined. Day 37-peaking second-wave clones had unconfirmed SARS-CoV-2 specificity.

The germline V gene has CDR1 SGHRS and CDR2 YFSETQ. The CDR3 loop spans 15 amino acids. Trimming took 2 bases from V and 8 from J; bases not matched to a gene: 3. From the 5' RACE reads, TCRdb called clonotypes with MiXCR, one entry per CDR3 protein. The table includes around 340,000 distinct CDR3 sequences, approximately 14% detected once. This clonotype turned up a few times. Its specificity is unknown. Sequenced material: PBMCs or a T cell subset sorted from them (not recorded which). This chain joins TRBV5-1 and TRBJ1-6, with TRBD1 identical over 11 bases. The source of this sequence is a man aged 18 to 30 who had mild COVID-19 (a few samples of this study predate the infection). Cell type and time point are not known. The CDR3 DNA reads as TGCGCCAGCAGCTTTAAGGGACAGGGGGATTCACCCCTCCACTTT. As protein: CASSFKGQGDSPLHF.